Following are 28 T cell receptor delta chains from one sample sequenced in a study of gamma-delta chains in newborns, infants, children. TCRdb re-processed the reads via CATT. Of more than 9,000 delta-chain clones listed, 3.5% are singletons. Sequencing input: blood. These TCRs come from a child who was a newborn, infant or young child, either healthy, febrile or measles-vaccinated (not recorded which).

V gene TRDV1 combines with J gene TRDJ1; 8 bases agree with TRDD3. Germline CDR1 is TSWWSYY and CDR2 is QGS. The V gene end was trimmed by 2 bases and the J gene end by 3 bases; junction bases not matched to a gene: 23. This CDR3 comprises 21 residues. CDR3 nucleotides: TGTGCTCTTGGGGAAACTCCGAAACTGTACTGGGGGGCCAGGGTACCCGATAAACTCATCTTT. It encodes CALGETPKLYWGARVPDKLIF.

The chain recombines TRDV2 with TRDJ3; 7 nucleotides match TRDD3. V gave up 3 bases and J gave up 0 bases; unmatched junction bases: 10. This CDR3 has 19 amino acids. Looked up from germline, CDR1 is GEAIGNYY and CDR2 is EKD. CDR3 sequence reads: CACDGGSLVISWDTRQMFF. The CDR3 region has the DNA TGTGCCTGTGACGGGGGATCCCTTGTCATCTCCTGGGACACCCGACAGATGTTTTTC.

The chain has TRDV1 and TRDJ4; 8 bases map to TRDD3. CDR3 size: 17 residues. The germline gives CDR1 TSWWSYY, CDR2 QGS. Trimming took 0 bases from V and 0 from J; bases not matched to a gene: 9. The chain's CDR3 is CALGELGGWGTARPLIF. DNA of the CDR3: TGTGCTCTTGGGGAACTTGGCGGCTGGGGGACGGCCAGACCCCTGATCTTT.

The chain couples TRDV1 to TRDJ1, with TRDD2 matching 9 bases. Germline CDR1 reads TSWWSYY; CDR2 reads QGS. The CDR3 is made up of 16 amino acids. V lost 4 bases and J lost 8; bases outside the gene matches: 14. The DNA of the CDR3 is TGTGCTCTTGGGGCAAATACACCCTTCCTACCCCCCAAACTCATCTTT. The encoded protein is CALGANTPFLPPKLIF.

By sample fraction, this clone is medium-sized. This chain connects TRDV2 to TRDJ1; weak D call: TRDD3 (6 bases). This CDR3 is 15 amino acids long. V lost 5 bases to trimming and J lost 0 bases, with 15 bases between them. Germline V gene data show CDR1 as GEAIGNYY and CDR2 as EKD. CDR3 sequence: CACVLLGANTDKLIF. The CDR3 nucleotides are TGTGCCTGTGTCCTCTTGGGGGCTAACACCGATAAACTCATCTTT.

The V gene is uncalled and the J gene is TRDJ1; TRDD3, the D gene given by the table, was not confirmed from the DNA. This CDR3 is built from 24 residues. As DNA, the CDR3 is TGTGCTCTTGGGGAAGGTTATTCCCGCCTCGTCCCTACTGGGGAGACCCTTTACACCGATAAACTCATCTTT. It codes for CALGEGYSRLVPTGETLYTDKLIF.

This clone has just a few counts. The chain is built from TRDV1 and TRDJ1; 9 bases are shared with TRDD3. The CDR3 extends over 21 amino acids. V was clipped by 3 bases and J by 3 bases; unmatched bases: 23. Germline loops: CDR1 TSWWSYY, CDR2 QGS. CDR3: CALGDLTRSGGFRTCPDKLIF. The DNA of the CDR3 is TGTGCTCTTGGGGACCTTACACGTTCTGGGGGATTTCGCACATGCCCCGATAAACTCATCTTT.

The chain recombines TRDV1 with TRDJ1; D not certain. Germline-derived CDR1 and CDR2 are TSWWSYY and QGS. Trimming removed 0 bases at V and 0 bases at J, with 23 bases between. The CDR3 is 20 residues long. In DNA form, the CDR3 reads TGTGCTCTTGGGGAACTAAACGGTCGGGAGGAACTCGCGTACACCGATAAACTCATCTTT. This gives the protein CALGELNGREELAYTDKLIF.

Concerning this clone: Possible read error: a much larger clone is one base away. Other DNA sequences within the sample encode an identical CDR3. CDR3: CACDTVGGGTDKLIF. The DNA of the CDR3 is TGTGCCTGTGACACTGTGGGGGGTGGCACCGATAAACTCATCTTT. The chain carries TRDV2 and TRDJ1; weak D call: TRDD3 (6 bases). V was shortened by 1 base and J by 1 base, with 12 bases between the two germline ends. Germline loops: CDR1 GEAIGNYY, CDR2 EKD. The CDR3 loop spans 15 amino acids.

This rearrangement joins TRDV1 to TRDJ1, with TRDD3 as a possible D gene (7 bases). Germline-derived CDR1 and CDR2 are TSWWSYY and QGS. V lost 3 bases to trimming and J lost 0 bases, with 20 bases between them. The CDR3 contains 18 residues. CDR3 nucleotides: TGTGCTCTTGGGGACCCTCCTACTGGGGACGGTTACACCGATAAACTCATCTTT. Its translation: CALGDPPTGDGYTDKLIF.

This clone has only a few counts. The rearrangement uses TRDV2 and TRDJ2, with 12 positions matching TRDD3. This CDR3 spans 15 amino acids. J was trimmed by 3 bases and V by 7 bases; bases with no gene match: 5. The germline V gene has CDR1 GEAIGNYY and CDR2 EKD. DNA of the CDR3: TGTGCCTGCCTGGGGGATACGCGCCTGACAGCACAACTCTTCTTT. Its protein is CACLGDTRLTAQLFF.

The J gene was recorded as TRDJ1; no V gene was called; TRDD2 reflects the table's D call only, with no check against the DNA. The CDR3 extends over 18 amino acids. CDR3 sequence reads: CALGEAFLPLLYTDKLIF. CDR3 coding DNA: TGTGCTCTTGGGGAGGCCTTCCTACCGCTACTGTACACCGATAAACTCATCTTT.

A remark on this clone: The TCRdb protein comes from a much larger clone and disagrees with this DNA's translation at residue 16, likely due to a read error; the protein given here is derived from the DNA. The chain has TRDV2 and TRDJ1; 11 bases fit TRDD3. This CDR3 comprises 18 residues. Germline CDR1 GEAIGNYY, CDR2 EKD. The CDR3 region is CACDLLLGDIVGTDKIIF. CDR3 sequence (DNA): TGTGCCTGTGACTTACTACTGGGGGATATTGTTGGGACCGATAAAATCATCTTT.

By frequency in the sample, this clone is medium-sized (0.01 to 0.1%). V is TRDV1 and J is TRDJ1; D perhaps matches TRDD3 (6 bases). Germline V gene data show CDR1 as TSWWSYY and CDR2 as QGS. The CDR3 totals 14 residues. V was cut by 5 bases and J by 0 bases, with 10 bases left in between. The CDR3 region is CALGHGGNTDKLIF. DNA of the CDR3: TGTGCTCTTGGGCATGGGGGGAACACCGATAAACTCATCTTT.

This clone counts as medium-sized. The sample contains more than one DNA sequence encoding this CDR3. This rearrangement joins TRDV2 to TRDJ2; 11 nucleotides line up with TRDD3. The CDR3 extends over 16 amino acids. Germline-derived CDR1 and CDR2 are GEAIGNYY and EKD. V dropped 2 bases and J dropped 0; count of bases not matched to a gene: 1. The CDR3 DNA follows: TGTGCCTGTGACATACTGGGGGATACTTTGACAGCACAACTCTTCTTT. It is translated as CACDILGDTLTAQLFF.

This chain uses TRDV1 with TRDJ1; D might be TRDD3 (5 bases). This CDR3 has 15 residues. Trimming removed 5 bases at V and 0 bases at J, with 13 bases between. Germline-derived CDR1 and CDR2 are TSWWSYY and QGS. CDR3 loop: CALGKGVYYTDKLIF. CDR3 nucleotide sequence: TGTGCTCTTGGGAAGGGGGTCTACTACACCGATAAACTCATCTTT.

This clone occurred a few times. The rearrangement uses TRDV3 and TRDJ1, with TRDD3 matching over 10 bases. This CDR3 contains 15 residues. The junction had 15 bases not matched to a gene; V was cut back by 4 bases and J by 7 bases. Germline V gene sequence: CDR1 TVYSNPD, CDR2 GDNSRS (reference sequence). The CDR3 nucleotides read TGTGCCTGGGTGGGTGATGGGGGATACTGCGGTAAACTCATCTTT. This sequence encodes CAWVGDGGYCGKLIF.

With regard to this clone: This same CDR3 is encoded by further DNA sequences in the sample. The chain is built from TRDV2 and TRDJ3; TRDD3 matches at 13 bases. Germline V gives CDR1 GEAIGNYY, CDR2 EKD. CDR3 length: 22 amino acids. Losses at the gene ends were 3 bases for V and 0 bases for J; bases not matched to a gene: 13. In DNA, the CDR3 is TGTGCCTGTGACCCCGCTGCTACTGGGGGATACGATCTCTCCTGGGACACCCGACAGATGTTTTTC. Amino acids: CACDPAATGGYDLSWDTRQMFF.

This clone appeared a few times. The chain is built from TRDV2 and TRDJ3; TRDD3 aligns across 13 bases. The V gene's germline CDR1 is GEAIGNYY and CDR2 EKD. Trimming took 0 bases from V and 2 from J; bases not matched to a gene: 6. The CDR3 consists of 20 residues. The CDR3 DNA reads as TGTGCCTGTGACACCGTACTGGGGGATACGCTCGCCTGGGACACCCGACAGATGTTTTTC. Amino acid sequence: CACDTVLGDTLAWDTRQMFF.

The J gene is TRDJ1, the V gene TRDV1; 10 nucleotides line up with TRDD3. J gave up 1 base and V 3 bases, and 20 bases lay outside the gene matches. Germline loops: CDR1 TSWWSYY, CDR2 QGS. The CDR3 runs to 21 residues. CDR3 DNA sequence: TGTGCTCTTGGGGACCTCCCACGGGGAATACGGGGGATACGCCTCACCGATAAACTCATCTTT. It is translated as CALGDLPRGIRGIRLTDKLIF.

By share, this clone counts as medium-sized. The CDR3 sequence: CACDLITTGGTYTDKLIF. CDR3 nucleotide sequence: TGTGCCTGTGACCTCATAACTACCGGGGGGACCTACACCGATAAACTCATCTTT. The V call is TRDV2, the J call TRDJ1; the D gene is possibly TRDD3 (6 bases). CDR1 and CDR2 from the germline V gene are GEAIGNYY and EKD. CDR3 length: 18 amino acids. V was trimmed by 3 bases and J by 0 bases, leaving 22 bases between them.

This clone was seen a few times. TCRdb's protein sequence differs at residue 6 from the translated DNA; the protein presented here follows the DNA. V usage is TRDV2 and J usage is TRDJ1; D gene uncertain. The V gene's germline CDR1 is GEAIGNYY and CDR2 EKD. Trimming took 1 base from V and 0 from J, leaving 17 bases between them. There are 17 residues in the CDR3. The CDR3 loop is CACDTSNTLSYTDKLIF. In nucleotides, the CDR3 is TGTGCCTGTGACACTTCAAACACCCTCTCGTACACCGATAAACTCATCTTT.

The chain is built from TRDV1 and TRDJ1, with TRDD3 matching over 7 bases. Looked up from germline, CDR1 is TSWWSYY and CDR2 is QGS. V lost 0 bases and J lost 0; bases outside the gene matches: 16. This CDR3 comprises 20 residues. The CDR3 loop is CALGELSLFWGATNTDKLIF. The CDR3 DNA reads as TGTGCTCTTGGGGAACTATCTCTTTTCTGGGGGGCTACTAACACCGATAAACTCATCTTT.

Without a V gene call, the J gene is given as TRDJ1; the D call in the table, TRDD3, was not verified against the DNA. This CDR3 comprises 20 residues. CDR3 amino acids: CALGEQVTPYWGPRTDKLIF. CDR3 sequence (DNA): TGTGCTCTTGGGGAACAGGTGACCCCGTACTGGGGACCTAGGACCGATAAACTCATCTTT.

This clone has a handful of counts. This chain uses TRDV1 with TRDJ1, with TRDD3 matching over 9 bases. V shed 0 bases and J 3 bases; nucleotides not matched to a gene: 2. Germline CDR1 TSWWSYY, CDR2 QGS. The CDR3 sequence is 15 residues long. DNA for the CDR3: TGTGCTCTTGGGGAACTACGGGGATACGCCGATAAACTCATCTTT. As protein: CALGELRGYADKLIF.

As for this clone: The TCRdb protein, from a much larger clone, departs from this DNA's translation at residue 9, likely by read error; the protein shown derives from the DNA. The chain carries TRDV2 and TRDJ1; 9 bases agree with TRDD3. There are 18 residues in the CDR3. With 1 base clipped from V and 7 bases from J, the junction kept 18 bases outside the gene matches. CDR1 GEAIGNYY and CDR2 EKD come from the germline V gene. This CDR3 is CACDTIPPRTGGSSKLIF. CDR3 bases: TGTGCCTGTGACACTATTCCACCGCGTACTGGGGGAAGTAGTAAACTCATCTTT.

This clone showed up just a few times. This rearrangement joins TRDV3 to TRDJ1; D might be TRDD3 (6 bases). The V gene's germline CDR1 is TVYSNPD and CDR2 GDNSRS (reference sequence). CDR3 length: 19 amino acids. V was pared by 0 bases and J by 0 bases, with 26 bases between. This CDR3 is CAFSQGGATEWEYTDKLIF. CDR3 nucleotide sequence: TGTGCCTTTAGCCAAGGGGGAGCTACGGAGTGGGAATACACCGATAAACTCATCTTT. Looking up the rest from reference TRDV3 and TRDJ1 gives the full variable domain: CDKVTQSSPDQTVASGSEVVLLCTYDTVYSNPDLFWYRIRPDYSFQFVFYGDNSRSEGADFTQGRFSVKHILTQKAFHLVISPVRTEDSATYYCAFSQGGATEWEYTDKLIFGKGTRVTVEP.

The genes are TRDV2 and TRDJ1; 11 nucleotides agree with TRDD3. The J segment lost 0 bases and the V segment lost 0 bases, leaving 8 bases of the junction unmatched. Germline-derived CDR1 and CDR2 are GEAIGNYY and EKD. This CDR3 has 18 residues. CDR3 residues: CACDTVLMGDTYTDKLIF. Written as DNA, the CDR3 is TGTGCCTGTGACACCGTGCTCATGGGGGATACGTACACCGATAAACTCATCTTT.